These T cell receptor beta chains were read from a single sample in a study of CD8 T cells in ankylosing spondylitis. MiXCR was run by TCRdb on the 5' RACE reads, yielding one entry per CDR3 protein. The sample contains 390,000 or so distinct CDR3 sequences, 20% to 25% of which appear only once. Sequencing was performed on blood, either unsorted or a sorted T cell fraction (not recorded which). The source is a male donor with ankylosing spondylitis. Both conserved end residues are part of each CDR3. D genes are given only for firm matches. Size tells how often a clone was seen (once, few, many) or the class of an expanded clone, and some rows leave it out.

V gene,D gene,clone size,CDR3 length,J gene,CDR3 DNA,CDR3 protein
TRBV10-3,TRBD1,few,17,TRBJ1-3,TGTGCCATCATGGACAGGGGAAGGGAAGCCTCTGGAAACACCATATATTTT,CAIMDRGREASGNTIYF
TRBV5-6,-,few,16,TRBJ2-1,TGTGCCAGCAGCGCGGGAATCGGAAGCTCCTACAATGAGCAGTTCTTC,CASSAGIGSSYNEQFF
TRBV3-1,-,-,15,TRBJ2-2,TGTGCCAGCAGCCAAGATCAGGTCAACACCGGGGAGCTGTTTTTT,CASSQDQVNTGELFF
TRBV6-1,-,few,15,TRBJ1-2,TGTGCCAGCAGTCAGCTTCGGGAAGCTAACTATGGCTACACCTTC,CASSQLREANYGYTF
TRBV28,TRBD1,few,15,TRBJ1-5,TGTGCCAGCAGTTCCGGGACAGCCTTCAATCAGCCCCAGCATTTT,CASSSGTAFNQPQHF
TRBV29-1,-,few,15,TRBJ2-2,TGCAGCGTTGAACACAGTGACTTAAACACCGGGGAGCTGTTTTTT,CSVEHSDLNTGELFF
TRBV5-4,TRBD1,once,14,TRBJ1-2,TGTGCCAGCAGCGGACGGACAGGGAACTATGGCTACACCTTC,CASSGRTGNYGYTF
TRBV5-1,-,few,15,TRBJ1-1,TGCGCCAGCAGCTCGGTCCGGGGGGGAAACACTGAAGCTTTCTTT,CASSSVRGGNTEAFF
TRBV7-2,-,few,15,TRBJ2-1,TGTGCCAGCAGCCTGGTCCATAGCTCCTACAATGAGCAGTTCTTC,CASSLVHSSYNEQFF
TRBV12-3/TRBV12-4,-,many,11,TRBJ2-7,TGTGCCAGCAGTACCCGTCTGGGGCAGTACTTC,CASSTRLGQYF
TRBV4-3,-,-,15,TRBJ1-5,TGCGCCAGCAGCCAAGGAATAGGATCAGATCAGCCCCAGCATTTT,CASSQGIGSDQPQHF